Sequencing of this T cell receptor beta chain was carried out in a study of monozygotic twins with inflammatory bowel disease. Points from the study as a whole: Added variability in patient repertoires may stem from differing immunosuppressive treatments.

Reprocessing the 5' RACE reads, TCRdb reports a single entry for every CDR3 protein and omits DNA. This repertoire includes nearly 450,000 distinct CDR3 sequences. A note on this clonotype: The antigen is undetermined.

Collection of a roughly 2.4 ml blood sample took place per donor. The TCR sequence derives from a human donor with ulcerative colitis or Crohn's disease, or a healthy co-twin of an affected twin (not recorded which). The sample taken for sequencing was blood.

CDR3 region: CAAKGTDTQYF. The gene calls are TRBV10-3 and TRBJ2-3; lacking DNA, the TRBD1 call made by TCRdb goes unchecked. In germline, CDR1 is ENHRY, CDR2 SYGVKD. The CDR3 is made up of 11 amino acids.